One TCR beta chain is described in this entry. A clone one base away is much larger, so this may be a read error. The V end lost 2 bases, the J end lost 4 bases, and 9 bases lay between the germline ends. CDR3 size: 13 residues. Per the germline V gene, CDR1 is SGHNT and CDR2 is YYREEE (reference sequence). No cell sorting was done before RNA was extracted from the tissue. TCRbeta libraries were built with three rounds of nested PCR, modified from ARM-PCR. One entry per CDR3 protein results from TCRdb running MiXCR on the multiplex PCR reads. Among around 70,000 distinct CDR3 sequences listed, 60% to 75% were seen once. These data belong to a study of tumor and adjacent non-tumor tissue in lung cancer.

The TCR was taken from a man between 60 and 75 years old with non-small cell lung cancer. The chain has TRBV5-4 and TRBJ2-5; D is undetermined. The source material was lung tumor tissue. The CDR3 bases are TGTGCCAGCAGCTTTCTGAAGGGAGAGACCCAGTACTTC. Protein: CASSFLKGETQYF.